This T cell receptor beta chain was recovered during a study of cytomegalovirus exposure and HLA in healthy donors. Overall study results and limits: As a later analysis revealed, the rate of TCR association differed by HLA locus, with DRB1 most and HLA-C fewest. Sequencing likely caused a cluster of highly shared sequence variants. Later on, a genetic analysis was performed. It linked a missense variant in DCLRE1C with V- and J-gene trimming of TCR beta.

This clone was observed a few times. Its antigen is undetermined. Healthy bone marrow donors made up the donor group. PCR used 60 Vbeta primers and 13 Jbeta primers. Method: immunoSEQ multiplex PCR; TCRdb's copy keeps in-frame clones and lacks some. The repertoire holds 170,000 or so clones, around 80% seen once, with around 0.74% in the top ten. The TCR sequence derives from a woman in her 40s in good health and CMV-seronegative. Sequencing input: PBMCs.

CDR3 in amino acids: CASSRDLATDTQYF. In DNA form, the CDR3 reads TGTGCCAGCAGTCGGGACTTAGCGACAGATACGCAGTATTTT. V usage is TRBV6-5 and J usage is TRBJ2-3; weak D call: TRBD2 (6 bases). The CDR3 is 14 residues long. Germline V gene data show CDR1 as MNHEY and CDR2 as SVGAGI. Trimming shortened V by 5 bases and J by 3 bases, and 12 bases separated the two germline ends.